This T cell receptor beta chain emerged from a study of radiotherapy plus CTLA-4 blockade in lung cancer. The V gene's germline CDR1 is GTSNPN and CDR2 SVGIG (reference sequence). The CDR3 runs to 12 residues. Germline trimming cut 3 bases from V and 10 bases from J; bases unmatched to any gene: 7. Repertoires were generated with immunoSEQ multiplex PCR, while TCRdb's copy carries only in-frame clones and drops some. Among some 77,000 clones listed, around 88% were seen once. V gene TRBV30 combines with J gene TRBJ1-2; 8 bases are shared with TRBD1. The clonotype comes from a human donor with non-small cell lung cancer who had a partial response to radiotherapy plus ipilimumab. This specimen consisted of peripheral blood, obtained from a patient treated with radiotherapy plus ipilimumab. The CDR3 protein is CAWSRDRIPYTF. CDR3 bases: TGTGCCTGGAGCCGGGACAGGATTCCCTACACCTTC.